One and the same sample provided the 21 T cell receptor beta chains below, sequenced in a study of blood T cells in healthy people across ages. Next came a second PCR, run for about 7 to 12 cycles, which used a sample-barcoded 5' primer along with a J-beta primer mix. MiXCR was run by TCRdb on the 5' RACE reads, yielding one entry per CDR3 protein. The table lists about 1,500,000 distinct CDR3 sequences, roughly 45% of them singletons. Sequenced: blood. Receptor source: a woman between 18 and 29 years old in good health.

This clonotype was counted only a few times. J is TRBJ2-7 and V is TRBV3-1, with TRBD1 matching over 7 bases. Germline lookup yields CDR1 LGHDT and CDR2 YNNKEL (reference sequence). The junction had 5 bases not matched to a gene; V was cut back by 4 bases and J by 5 bases. The CDR3 length is 13 residues. Here the CDR3 reads CASSPTGRNEQYF. CDR3 DNA: TGTGCCAGCAGCCCGACAGGGCGGAACGAGCAGTACTTC.

This clonotype was detected only once. The chain uses TRBV6-1 and TRBJ1-2, with a tentative D call TRBD1 (6 bases). Trimming removed 8 bases from V and 8 bases from J, with 15 bases in between. CDR1 is MNHNS and CDR2 is SASEGT in the germline V gene. The CDR3 totals 12 residues. The CDR3 sequence is CASEPQGRGYTF. CDR3 sequence (DNA): TGTGCCAGCGAACCACAGGGTCGGGGCTACACCTTC.

A single count supports this clonotype. V usage is TRBV2 and J usage is TRBJ1-5, with 7 bases lining up with TRBD1. Germline V lookup: CDR1 SNHLY, CDR2 FYNNEI. The CDR3 consists of 16 residues. Trimming removed 6 bases from V and 2 bases from J; junction bases left unmatched: 10. This chain's CDR3 is CASRIRQGVGNQPQHF. Written as DNA, the CDR3 is TGTGCCAGCAGGATAAGACAGGGTGTGGGCAATCAGCCCCAGCATTTT.

The genes are TRBV20-1 and TRBJ1-5; maybe TRBD1 (5 bases). The CDR3 runs to 18 residues. Germline V lookup: CDR1 DFQATT, CDR2 SNEGSKA (reference sequence). V was pared by 3 bases and J by 3 bases, with 24 bases between. The CDR3 DNA reads TGCAGTGCTAGTACCAAACGTGGAGGGGCCTCGGTCAATCAGCCCCAGCATTTT. Amino acid sequence: CSASTKRGGASVNQPQHF.

This clonotype was seen only a few times. The chain joins TRBV11-2 to TRBJ1-2; D remains ambiguous. The CDR3 sequence is 12 residues long. Per germline, CDR1 SGHAT and CDR2 FQNNGV. Trimming removed 3 bases at V and 4 bases at J, with 6 bases between. CDR3 sequence: CASSFETYGYTF. CDR3 nucleotides: TGTGCCAGCAGCTTCGAGACCTATGGCTACACCTTC.

This clonotype was seen more than once but under ten times. The chain carries TRBV4-1 and TRBJ2-1; maybe TRBD2 (6 bases). The CDR3 totals 16 residues. Germline assignment: CDR1 MGHRA and CDR2 YSYEKL. The V and J ends lost 1 base and 3 bases respectively, with 13 bases between them. CDR3 in DNA: TGCGCCAGCAGCCAAGGGGCGGGGATCAACTACAATGAGCAGTTCTTC. It yields the protein CASSQGAGINYNEQFF.

To note about this clonotype: One base away lies a much larger clone, so this may be a sequencing read error. This sequence joins TRBV5-1 and TRBJ2-7; 13 bases match TRBD2. The V gene end was trimmed by 3 bases and the J gene end by 7 bases; junction bases not matched to a gene: 4. The CDR3 is made up of 14 amino acids. Germline V gene data show CDR1 as SGHRS and CDR2 as YFSETQ. The CDR3 sequence is CASSSGTSGMEQYF. The CDR3 DNA follows: TGCGCCAGCAGCTCCGGGACTAGCGGGATGGAGCAGTACTTC.

The chain links TRBV18 to TRBJ1-1; 8 positions match TRBD1. V lost 3 bases, J lost 5 bases, and 8 bases stayed unmatched. Germline V gene data show CDR1 as KGHSH and CDR2 as LQKENI. CDR3 length equals 15 residues. CDR3 DNA sequence: TGTGCCAGCTCACCTCGGACAGGGCATGGAACTGAAGCTTTCTTT. It codes for CASSPRTGHGTEAFF.

The V gene is TRBV6-1, the J gene TRBJ2-3; D remains ambiguous. CDR1 and CDR2 (germline): MNHNS, SASEGT. This CDR3 is 13 amino acids long. The V gene lost 3 bases and the J gene lost 2 bases, with 6 bases spanning the gap. In nucleotides, the CDR3 is TGTGCCAGCAGTGACCGTCCCACAGATACGCAGTATTTT. Amino acids: CASSDRPTDTQYF.

Concerning this clonotype itself: The germline gene is not matched at one end of the junction; a read error may be the cause. The rearrangement links TRBV4-1 to TRBJ1-5; maybe TRBD1 (5 bases). This CDR3 is 15 amino acids long. Per germline, CDR1 MGHRA and CDR2 YSYEKL. For the CDR3, the DNA is TGCGCCAGCAGCCAAGGGGACGGAGACAATCGGCCCCAGCATTTT. This encodes CASSQGDGDNRPQHF.

This sequence joins TRBV7-9 and TRBJ2-3; unclear D gene. With 7 bases removed from V and 2 bases from J, the gap between germline ends came to 16 bases. The CDR3 totals 15 residues. Germline V lookup: CDR1 SEHNR, CDR2 FQNEAQ (reference sequence). CDR3 nucleotides: TGTGCCAGCATCTTTTTCGGCGGAACCACAGATACGCAGTATTTT. Amino acids: CASIFFGGTTDTQYF.

The V and J genes are TRBV29-1 and TRBJ1-2; the D gene is possibly TRBD1 (5 bases). The CDR3 extends over 15 amino acids. The V gene's germline CDR1 is SQVTM and CDR2 ANQGSEA. V was shortened by 1 base and J by 2 bases, with 14 bases between the two germline ends. DNA of the CDR3: TGCAGCGTTGAAGGAGTCAGGGAGGCGAACTATGGCTACACCTTC. It codes for CSVEGVREANYGYTF. Complete variable domain (other parts from reference TRBV29-1 and TRBJ1-2): SAVISQKPSRDICQRGTSLTIQCQVDSQVTMMFWYRQQPGQSLTLIATANQGSEATYESGFVIDKFPISRPNLTFSTLTVSNMSPEDSSIYLCSVEGVREANYGYTFGSGTRLTVV.

This chain connects TRBV20-1 to TRBJ2-3; 7 nucleotides match TRBD2. The trim removed 6 bases at V and 5 bases at J, leaving 8 bases unmatched. Germline assignment: CDR1 DFQATT and CDR2 SNEGSKA (reference sequence). This CDR3 contains 13 residues. CDR3 nucleotides: TGCAGTGCCTCAAGCGGGGTCGAAGATACGCAGTATTTT. Protein sequence: CSASSGVEDTQYF.

This chain links TRBV24-1 with TRBJ2-5; a possible D gene is TRBD1 (6 bases). The germline CDR1 and CDR2 sequences are KGHDR and SFDVKD. V was pared by 9 bases and J by 11 bases, with 15 bases between. The CDR3 length is 11 residues. CDR3 DNA sequence: TGTGCCACCGAACAGGGTAATGAGCAGTACTTC. Amino acids: CATEQGNEQYF.

The rearrangement links TRBV20-1 to TRBJ2-1, with D possibly matching TRBD1 (5 bases). V was trimmed by 1 base and J by 7 bases, leaving 11 bases between them. The CDR3 is 13 amino acids. Germline V gene data show CDR1 as DFQATT and CDR2 as SNEGSKA (reference sequence). CDR3 protein: CSARAQGRNEQFF. CDR3 in DNA: TGCAGTGCTAGAGCCCAGGGTAGGAATGAGCAGTTCTTC.

A few counts support this clonotype. The chain has TRBV20-1 and TRBJ1-1; D unresolved. The germline V gene encodes CDR1 DFQATT and CDR2 SNEGSKA (reference sequence). Deletions cut 6 bases from V and 2 bases from J, with 22 bases between. This CDR3 has 16 amino acids. The CDR3 spells CSATADLSKLNTEAFF. The CDR3, as DNA: TGCAGTGCCACGGCGGACCTTTCTAAACTTAACACTGAAGCTTTCTTT.

This clonotype occurred once. This chain connects TRBV3-1 to TRBJ2-1; weak D call: TRBD2 (6 bases). CDR1 LGHDT and CDR2 YNNKEL come from the germline V gene (reference sequence). V lost 1 base and J 9 bases, leaving 19 bases between the germline ends. This CDR3 region has 16 residues. The CDR3: CASSQVEGYTGGEQFF. For the CDR3, the DNA is TGTGCCAGCAGCCAAGTGGAGGGGTACACTGGGGGTGAGCAGTTCTTC.

This clonotype was counted ten times or more. This chain connects TRBV5-5 to TRBJ2-7, with D maybe TRBD1 (5 bases). Deletions cut 4 bases from V and 4 bases from J, with 15 bases between. The CDR3 is 14 residues long. Per the germline V gene, CDR1 is SGHKS and CDR2 is YYEKEE (reference sequence). This CDR3 reads CASSQTPTEYEQYF. The DNA for the CDR3 is TGTGCCAGCAGCCAAACACCGACAGAGTACGAGCAGTACTTC.

V usage is TRBV27 and J usage is TRBJ1-5; a weak D match, TRBD1 (5 bases). Deletions cut 1 base from V and 7 bases from J, with 14 bases between. The CDR3 runs to 15 residues. Per the germline V gene, CDR1 is MNHEY and CDR2 is SMNVEV (reference sequence). CDR3 region: CASSLFLAPGQPQHF. The CDR3 bases are TGTGCCAGCAGTTTATTTCTAGCCCCAGGGCAGCCCCAGCATTTT.

The V and J genes are TRBV27 and TRBJ2-7; D is possibly TRBD1 (6 bases). V lost 5 bases and J 6 bases, leaving 14 bases between the germline ends. The CDR3 sequence is 13 residues long. Per the germline V gene, CDR1 is MNHEY and CDR2 is SMNVEV (reference sequence). For the CDR3, the DNA is TGTGCCAGCAGTGTATTTCAGGGGAGCGAGCAGTACTTC. This encodes CASSVFQGSEQYF.

This chain connects TRBV6-1 to TRBJ2-7; 15 bases align to TRBD2. The CDR3 extends over 16 amino acids. Germline V gives CDR1 MNHNS, CDR2 SASEGT. The V and J ends lost 8 bases and 4 bases, in that order; junction bases with no gene match: 9. CDR3 nucleotide sequence: TGTGCCAGCGGTTCCGGGACTAGCGGGAGGAGGTACGAGCAGTACTTC. The encoded protein is CASGSGTSGRRYEQYF.